This T cell receptor beta chain derives from a study of cytomegalovirus exposure and HLA in healthy donors. The study's findings and limits: The study labeled 150 or so TCR beta chains cytomegalovirus-associated. Reported results showed that the classifier diagnosed cytomegalovirus status with high specificity and sensitivity.

Both 60 Vbeta primers and 13 Jbeta primers went into the PCR. Some clones are missing from TCRdb's copy, which holds only in-frame ones; the method was immunoSEQ multiplex PCR. The table shows more than 95,000 clones, with 69% occurring only once. For this clone: Its specificity is not known.

This CDR3 region has 15 residues. The germline V gene has CDR1 SNHLY and CDR2 FYNNEI. Germline trimming cut 5 bases from V and 4 bases from J; bases unmatched to any gene: 8. Source material: PBMCs. This TCR was sampled from a man in his thirties or forties in good health and CMV-seronegative. This chain uses TRBV2 with TRBJ1-2; TRBD1 agrees at 9 bases. CDR3 sequence reads: CASSRTGGGGYGYTF. The CDR3 DNA is TGTGCCAGCAGTCGCACAGGGGGCGGTGGCTATGGCTACACCTTC.